This TCR beta chain was retrieved from a study of long-term antiretroviral therapy in people with HIV. Investigators performed immunoSEQ version v3.0 at survey level. Sequencing set out to capture about 40,000-55,000 T-cell genomes per sample. Clones were sequenced by immunoSEQ multiplex PCR, and TCRdb holds only the in-frame ones, with some missing. The sample contains roughly 30,000 clones, 80% to 90% of which appear only once. CDR3 length: 17 residues. Unmatched junction bases numbered 4, after V lost 0 bases and J lost 0 bases. Per germline, CDR1 LNHNV and CDR2 YYDKDF (reference sequence). Study observations and caveats: Pre-ART expanded clones dominated the repertoire at every time point. ART preceded a rise in diversity that nonetheless stayed lower than in transplant donor controls.

A note on this clone: Its antigen is not known.

The starting material was unsorted PBMCs, obtained 1.8 years after starting antiretroviral therapy. This sequence originates from a woman between 18 and 29 years old with HIV. This chain uses TRBV15 with TRBJ1-3; 8 positions match TRBD1. The CDR3: CATSRDGTGSSGNTIYF. The CDR3 DNA is TGTGCCACCAGCAGAGACGGGACAGGAAGCTCTGGAAACACCATATATTTT.